This TCR beta chain was obtained from a study of blood T cell repertoires in COVID-19. Measured with immunoSEQ multiplex PCR; TCRdb has only the in-frame clones, and not every one. The sample lists 250,000 to 300,000 clones, 85% to 90% occurring once. CDR1 is MNHNS, CDR2 SASEGT, per germline. V was trimmed by 3 bases and J by 0 bases, leaving 6 bases between them. The CDR3 contains 14 residues. J is TRBJ1-5 and V is TRBV6-1; D is ambiguous. The sequence was obtained from a middle-aged woman who had recovered from COVID-19. The sequencing sample was made of peripheral blood. DNA for the CDR3: TGTGCCAGCAGTGACGGGTTTAGCAATCAGCCCCAGCATTTT. This gives the protein CASSDGFSNQPQHF.